This entry lists 29 T cell receptor beta chains sequenced from one sample in a study of cytomegalovirus exposure and HLA in healthy donors. The PCR was carried out with 60 Vbeta primers and 13 Jbeta primers. Clones were sequenced by immunoSEQ multiplex PCR, and TCRdb holds only the in-frame ones, with some missing. This sample has approximately 130,000 clones, with 65% to 85% found just once. The sample consisted of PBMCs. The receptors come from a man in his forties or fifties in good health and CMV-seronegative.

This chain joins TRBV6-5 and TRBJ1-1; 7 bases align to TRBD1. The CDR3 is 15 amino acids. Trimming took 5 bases from V and 2 from J; bases not matched to a gene: 8. The V gene's germline CDR1 is MNHEY and CDR2 SVGAGI. Here the CDR3 reads CASSVDRVGNTEAFF. The CDR3 DNA follows: TGTGCCAGCAGTGTCGACAGGGTTGGCAACACTGAAGCTTTCTTT.

The chain carries TRBV18 and TRBJ2-1, with 11 bases matching TRBD2. Germline V gene sequence: CDR1 KGHSH, CDR2 LQKENI. CDR3 length equals 16 residues. J lost 4 bases, V lost 6 bases, and 8 bases had no gene match. The CDR3: CASSLLAGVSYNEQFF. CDR3 DNA sequence: TGTGCCAGCTCTTTACTAGCGGGAGTTTCATACAATGAGCAGTTCTTC.

The chain combines TRBV6-5 with TRBJ2-3, with a weak D call TRBD2 (5 bases). V gave up 6 bases and J gave up 2 bases, with 15 bases separating them. Germline CDR1 reads MNHEY; CDR2 reads SVGAGI. This CDR3 has 15 amino acids. CDR3 DNA sequence: TGTGCCAGCAGAAAGGACTCATCCTACACAGATACGCAGTATTTT. As protein: CASRKDSSYTDTQYF.

The V and J genes are TRBV7-9 and TRBJ1-1; 7 nucleotides match TRBD1. The CDR3 has 15 residues. In germline, CDR1 is SEHNR, CDR2 FQNEAQ (reference sequence). Losses at the gene ends were 5 bases for V and 2 bases for J; bases not matched to a gene: 8. CDR3 in amino acids: CASSRRGQINTEAFF. The CDR3 region has the DNA TGTGCCAGCAGCAGAAGGGGACAGATTAACACTGAAGCTTTCTTT.

V usage is TRBV9 and J usage is TRBJ2-7, with D perhaps TRBD1 (6 bases). Germline assignment: CDR1 SGDLS and CDR2 YYNGEE. Trimming stripped 4 bases from V and 6 bases from J, with 14 bases between. The CDR3 covers 13 residues. CDR3 residues: CASSPLDSVEQYF. CDR3 sequence (DNA): TGTGCCAGCAGCCCCCTGGACAGCGTCGAGCAGTACTTC.

The rearrangement uses TRBV5-1 and TRBJ1-1; tentatively, D is TRBD1 (6 bases). Germline V gene sequence: CDR1 SGHRS, CDR2 YFSETQ. The CDR3 runs to 15 residues. V was cut by 2 bases and J by 2 bases, with 13 bases left in between. The CDR3 DNA reads TGCGCCAGCAGCTTAGAAGGACAGTATAACACTGAAGCTTTCTTT. Protein: CASSLEGQYNTEAFF.

The chain recombines TRBV10-3 with TRBJ2-1; TRBD2 is a possible D gene (6 bases). Trimming took off 10 bases at V and 0 bases at J, with 13 bases between the two ends. Germline lookup yields CDR1 ENHRY and CDR2 SYGVKD. The CDR3 is made up of 14 amino acids. The DNA for the CDR3 is TGTGCCAGCGCGGGACTGAGCTCCTACAATGAGCAGTTCTTC. The encoded protein is CASAGLSSYNEQFF.

The chain employs TRBV5-1 and TRBJ1-3; 7 bases map to TRBD1. This CDR3 has 17 residues. Germline V lookup: CDR1 SGHRS, CDR2 YFSETQ. The V and J ends lost 0 bases and 1 base, in that order; junction bases with no gene match: 7. This chain's CDR3 is CASSLDATGSSGNTIYF. CDR3 DNA: TGCGCCAGCAGCTTGGATGCGACAGGGAGTTCTGGAAACACCATATATTTT.

The chain is built from TRBV6-1 and TRBJ1-1; D remains unclear. From germline, CDR1 is MNHNS and CDR2 SASEGT. The CDR3 is made up of 15 amino acids. Deletions cut 2 bases from V and 5 bases from J, with 15 bases between. The CDR3 bases are TGTGCCAGCAGTGAACCCTCGCGAGGGTGGACTGAAGCTTTCTTT. Its translation is CASSEPSRGWTEAFF.

This chain connects TRBV7-2 to TRBJ1-2; D unclear. V lost 6 bases to trimming and J lost 4 bases, with 21 bases between them. The germline CDR1 and CDR2 sequences are SGHTA and FQGNSA. The CDR3 loop spans 16 amino acids. The DNA of the CDR3 is TGTGCCAGCAGTTCAGAACTTGGGCCTATCGCCTATGGCTACACCTTC. Its protein product is CASSSELGPIAYGYTF.

The V gene is TRBV7-3, the J gene TRBJ2-5; 9 bases match TRBD1. Per the germline V gene, CDR1 is SGHTA and CDR2 is FQGTGA. J lost 5 bases, V lost 4 bases, and 8 bases had no gene match. There are 15 residues in the CDR3. The CDR3: CASSSGTGRRETQYF. The CDR3 DNA is TGTGCCAGCAGCTCAGGGACAGGGCGGAGGGAGACCCAGTACTTC.

The genes are TRBV6-1 and TRBJ1-4, with TRBD1 identical over 11 bases. Germline assignment: CDR1 MNHNS and CDR2 SASEGT. V lost 5 bases to trimming and J lost 6 bases; unmatched junction nucleotides: 5. The CDR3 is made up of 15 amino acids. CDR3 sequence reads: CASSSWTGGDEKLFF. In nucleotides, the CDR3 is TGTGCCAGCAGTTCCTGGACAGGGGGCGATGAAAAACTGTTTTTT.

V and J are TRBV7-6 and TRBJ2-1; TRBD2 matches at 15 bases. The CDR3 contains 16 residues. The ends lost 3 bases at V and 9 bases at J; junction bases unmatched: 6. From germline, CDR1 is SGHVS and CDR2 FNYEAQ. CDR3 loop: CASSFTRTSGRGEQFF. As DNA, the CDR3 is TGTGCCAGCAGCTTTACTCGGACTAGCGGGAGGGGTGAGCAGTTCTTC.

This clone has more than one count but fewer than ten. The chain uses TRBV10-3 and TRBJ2-7; D not certain. The CDR3 totals 13 residues. The germline V and J ends were trimmed by 3 bases and 0 bases, with 6 bases remaining between them. CDR1 and CDR2 from the germline V gene are ENHRY and SYGVKD. For the CDR3, the DNA is TGTGCCATCAGTGAATCATCCTCCTACGAGCAGTACTTC. It translates to CAISESSSYEQYF.

This sequence joins TRBV6-5 and TRBJ2-7; 7 nucleotides agree with TRBD1. This CDR3 is built from 15 residues. The V gene's germline CDR1 is MNHEY and CDR2 SVGAGI. With V trimmed by 5 bases and J by 2 bases, 9 bases remained unmatched. CDR3 sequence: CASSPTWTGTYEQYF. In nucleotides, the CDR3 is TGTGCCAGCAGTCCCACTTGGACAGGTACCTACGAGCAGTACTTC.

The chain combines TRBV6-1 with TRBJ2-3, with 8 bases matching TRBD2. The length of the CDR3 is 15 residues. V trimming: 5 bases; J trimming: 4 bases; junction bases outside the gene matches: 8. Germline values: CDR1 MNHNS, CDR2 SASEGT. The CDR3, as DNA: TGTGCCAGCAGTATAGAGCGGGAGCGGGCAGATACGCAGTATTTT. It encodes CASSIERERADTQYF.

The CDR3 reads CASSEEATGAYGYTF. In DNA, the CDR3 is TGTGCCAGCAGTGAAGAGGCGACAGGGGCCTATGGCTACACCTTC. V usage is TRBV2 and J usage is TRBJ1-2, with 8 nucleotides matching TRBD1. Germline trimming cut 1 base from V and 4 bases from J; bases unmatched to any gene: 5. The germline V gene has CDR1 SNHLY and CDR2 FYNNEI. This CDR3 spans 15 amino acids.

V and J are TRBV4-1 and TRBJ2-5, with 10 bases fitting TRBD1. Germline V gene lookup returns CDR1 MGHRA and CDR2 YSYEKL. This CDR3 has 16 residues. The trim removed 3 bases at V and 3 bases at J, leaving 7 bases unmatched. The CDR3 region is CASSHAPGTGEETQYF. The CDR3 DNA follows: TGCGCCAGCAGCCACGCCCCCGGGACAGGGGAAGAGACCCAGTACTTC.

In this sample, this clone turned up once. The chain is built from TRBV6-1 and TRBJ1-2; D perhaps matches TRBD1 (6 bases). This CDR3 has 14 residues. Germline CDR1 MNHNS, CDR2 SASEGT. V lost 7 bases, J lost 7 bases, and 19 bases lay in between. DNA of the CDR3: TGTGCCAGCATCCTAGGGGGTGTAGGGGCTGGCTACACCTTC. This sequence encodes CASILGGVGAGYTF.

The chain employs TRBV27 and TRBJ1-5, with TRBD1 matching 7 bases. The CDR3 is 17 amino acids. From germline, CDR1 is MNHEY and CDR2 SMNVEV (reference sequence). V was pared by 5 bases and J by 5 bases, with 15 bases of the junction left unmatched. CDR3 sequence: CASSLGGRERLDQPQHF. The CDR3 coding sequence is TGTGCCAGCAGTCTAGGGGGCAGGGAACGTCTGGATCAGCCCCAGCATTTT.

V usage is TRBV11-2 and J usage is TRBJ1-5; 8 bases line up with TRBD1. V lost 5 bases to trimming and J lost 6 bases; unmatched junction nucleotides: 3. CDR1 and CDR2 (germline): SGHAT, FQNNGV. The CDR3 consists of 13 residues. CDR3 residues: CASSRDRGQPQHF. The CDR3 DNA sequence: TGTGCCAGCAGCAGAGACAGGGGTCAGCCCCAGCATTTT.

V usage is TRBV7-8 and J usage is TRBJ2-2; no clear D gene. This CDR3 contains 18 residues. V lost 1 base and J lost 4, with 19 bases in between. The germline gives CDR1 SGHVS, CDR2 FQNEAQ. The CDR3 sequence is CASSLGKPNHWSTGELFF. CDR3 nucleotide sequence: TGTGCCAGCAGCTTAGGAAAACCTAACCACTGGAGCACCGGGGAGCTGTTTTTT. The whole variable domain, filled in from reference TRBV7-8 and TRBJ2-2, reads GAGVSQSPRYKVAKRGQDVALRCDPISGHVSLFWYQQALGQGPEFLTYFQNEAQLDKSGLPSDRFFAERPEGSVSTLKIQRTQQEDSAVYLCASSLGKPNHWSTGELFFGEGSRLTVL.

The chain recombines TRBV6-5 with TRBJ2-5; 10 nucleotides line up with TRBD2. Per the germline V gene, CDR1 is MNHEY and CDR2 is SVGAGI. The V and J ends lost 4 bases and 0 bases, in that order; junction bases with no gene match: 5. CDR3 length: 16 amino acids. CDR3 in amino acids: CASSSRTSGDQETQYF. CDR3 nucleotide sequence: TGTGCCAGCAGTTCCCGGACTAGCGGTGACCAAGAGACCCAGTACTTC.

The chain carries TRBV10-3 and TRBJ1-2, with a weak D call TRBD1 (5 bases). Germline assignment: CDR1 ENHRY and CDR2 SYGVKD. V was shortened by 4 bases and J by 13 bases, with 13 bases between the two germline ends. There are 11 residues in the CDR3. CDR3 nucleotides: TGTGCCATCAGTGGGGGAGGGGAAGCCACCTTC. Translated, it gives CAISGGGEATF.

V is TRBV4-1 and J is TRBJ1-2; TRBD1 aligns across 7 bases. Trimming cost V 2 bases and J 8 bases; bases outside gene matches: 14. The CDR3 loop spans 16 amino acids. The germline gives CDR1 MGHRA, CDR2 YSYEKL. The CDR3 spells CASSQRSGQVLYGYTF. CDR3 bases: TGCGCCAGCAGCCAAAGATCAGGACAGGTTCTATACGGCTACACCTTC.

CDR3 in DNA: TGTGCCAGCAGCCTCCTACTAGCGGGAGAAGTAGATACGCAGTATTTT. This translates into CASSLLLAGEVDTQYF. The V gene is TRBV9, the J gene TRBJ2-3, with TRBD2 matching over 11 bases. Per the germline V gene, CDR1 is SGDLS and CDR2 is YYNGEE. Unmatched junction bases numbered 9, after V lost 4 bases and J lost 5 bases. The CDR3 spans 16 residues.

This chain connects TRBV15 to TRBJ1-4, with D possibly TRBD1 on 6 matching bases. This CDR3 region has 15 residues. The V and J ends lost 2 bases and 8 bases respectively, with 15 bases between them. Looked up from germline, CDR1 is LNHNV and CDR2 is YYDKDF (reference sequence). The CDR3 sequence is CATSRYDRLDEKLFF. In nucleotides, the CDR3 is TGTGCCACCAGCAGATACGACAGGTTGGACGAAAAACTGTTTTTT.

The chain joins TRBV7-9 to TRBJ2-5; D is perhaps TRBD1 (6 bases). The CDR3 sequence is 13 residues long. V lost 1 base to trimming and J lost 4 bases, with 7 bases between them. CDR1 is SEHNR, CDR2 FQNEAQ, per germline (reference sequence). The CDR3 is CASSLVQGETQYF. The CDR3 coding sequence is TGTGCCAGCAGCTTAGTACAGGGAGAGACCCAGTACTTC.

This clone was detected once. The chain joins TRBV4-2 to TRBJ2-5; a weak D match, TRBD2 (6 bases). Germline loops: CDR1 LGHNA, CDR2 YNFKEQ. This CDR3 comprises 17 residues. Trimming cost V 0 bases and J 7 bases, with 21 bases left between them. The CDR3 loop reads CASSQDVGSGVEGTQYF. DNA for the CDR3: TGTGCCAGCAGCCAAGATGTTGGTTCGGGGGTAGAGGGGACCCAGTACTTC.